This T cell receptor (beta chain) was sequenced in a study of cytomegalovirus exposure and HLA in healthy donors. CDR1 and CDR2 (germline): MNHNY, SVGAGI (reference sequence). The V end lost 4 bases, the J end lost 7 bases, and 14 bases lay between the germline ends. CDR3 length: 13 residues. This PCR relied on a set of 60 Vbeta primers and 13 Jbeta primers. Sequencing was performed with immunoSEQ multiplex PCR; in TCRdb, only in-frame clones are kept and a portion is missing. The sample holds 130,000 to 150,000 clones; 74% are singletons and the top ten take roughly 4%. The source of this sequence is a man between 18 and 29 years old in good health and CMV-seropositive. The genes are TRBV6-6 and TRBJ2-7; possible D gene TRBD1, 6 bases. Input material: PBMCs. The CDR3 loop is CASSSVQGSEQYF. In DNA form, the CDR3 reads TGTGCCAGCAGTTCAGTCCAGGGGTCAGAGCAGTACTTC.